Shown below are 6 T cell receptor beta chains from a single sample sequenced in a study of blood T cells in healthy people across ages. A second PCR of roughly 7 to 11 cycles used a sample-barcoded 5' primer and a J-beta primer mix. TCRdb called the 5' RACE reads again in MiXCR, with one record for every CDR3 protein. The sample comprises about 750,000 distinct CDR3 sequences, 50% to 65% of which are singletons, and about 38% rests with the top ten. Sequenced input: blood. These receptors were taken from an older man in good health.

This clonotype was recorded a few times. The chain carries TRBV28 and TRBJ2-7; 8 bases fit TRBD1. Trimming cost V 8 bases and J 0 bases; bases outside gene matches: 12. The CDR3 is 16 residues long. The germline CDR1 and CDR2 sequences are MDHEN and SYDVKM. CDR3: CASLPSSGQDSYEQYF. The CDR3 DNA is TGTGCCAGCCTCCCTTCTTCGGGACAGGACTCCTACGAGCAGTACTTC.

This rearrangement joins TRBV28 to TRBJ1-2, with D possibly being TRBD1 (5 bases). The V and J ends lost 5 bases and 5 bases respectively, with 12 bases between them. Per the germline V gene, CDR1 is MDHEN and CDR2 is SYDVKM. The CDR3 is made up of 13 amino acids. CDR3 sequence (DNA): TGTGCCAGCAGTCCAGGGAATAGATATGGCTACACCTTC. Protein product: CASSPGNRYGYTF.

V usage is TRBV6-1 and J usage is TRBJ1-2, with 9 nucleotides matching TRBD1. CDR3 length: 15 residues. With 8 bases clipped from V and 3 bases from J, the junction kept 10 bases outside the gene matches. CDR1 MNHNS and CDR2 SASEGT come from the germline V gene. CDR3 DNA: TGTGCCAGCCAAAGCGGGACAGGGATGGACTATGGCTACACCTTC. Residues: CASQSGTGMDYGYTF.

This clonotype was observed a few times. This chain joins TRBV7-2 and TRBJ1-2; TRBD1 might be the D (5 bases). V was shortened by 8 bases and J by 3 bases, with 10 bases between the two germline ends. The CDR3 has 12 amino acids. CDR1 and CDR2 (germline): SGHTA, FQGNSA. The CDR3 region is CASPRGYYGYTF. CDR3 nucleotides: TGTGCCAGCCCCCGGGGGTACTATGGCTACACCTTC.

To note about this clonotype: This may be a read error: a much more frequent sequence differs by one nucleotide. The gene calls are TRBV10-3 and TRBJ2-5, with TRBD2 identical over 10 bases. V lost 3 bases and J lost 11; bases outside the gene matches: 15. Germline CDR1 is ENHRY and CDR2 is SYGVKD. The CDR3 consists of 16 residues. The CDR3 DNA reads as TGTGCCATCAGTGAACCCCTAGCGGGAGCCCTCGATGAGCAGTACTTC. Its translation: CAISEPLAGALDEQYF.

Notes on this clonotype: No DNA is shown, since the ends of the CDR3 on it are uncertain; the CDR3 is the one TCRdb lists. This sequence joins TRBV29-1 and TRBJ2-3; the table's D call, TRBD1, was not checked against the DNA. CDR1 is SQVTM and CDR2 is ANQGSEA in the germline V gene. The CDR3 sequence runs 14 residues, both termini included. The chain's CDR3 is CSVATGTEHRYAYF.